These 15 T cell receptor beta chains originate from one sample sequenced in a study of Graves' ophthalmopathy and Graves' hyperthyroidism. Scientists amplified the TCR beta CDR3 regions from RNA transcripts. HTBI-primed RT-PCR formed the first round, and a multiplex PCR formed the second. TCRdb independently ran MiXCR on the multiplex PCR reads; one entry per CDR3 protein. This table holds 600,000 to 700,000 distinct CDR3 sequences, over 40% found once. The sample was peripheral blood. The receptors were sampled from an adult man with Graves' ophthalmopathy.

Turning to this clonotype: With a much larger clone just one base away, this may be a read error. The rearrangement joins TRBV4-2 to TRBJ2-5, with 10 bases lining up with TRBD1. J gave up 5 bases and V 3 bases, and 15 bases lay outside the gene matches. Per germline, CDR1 LGHNA and CDR2 YNFKEQ. This CDR3 is 18 amino acids long. The CDR3 loop reads CASSHGQGETTNEETQYF. The CDR3 bases are TGTGCCAGCAGCCATGGACAGGGGGAGACCACTAATGAGGAGACCCAGTACTTC.

This sequence joins TRBV29-1 and TRBJ2-7; 7 nucleotides match TRBD1. Trimming took 7 bases from V and 3 from J; bases not matched to a gene: 9. CDR1 SQVTM and CDR2 ANQGSEA come from the germline V gene. The CDR3 is made up of 13 amino acids. CDR3 region: CSAQQGSLYEQYF. CDR3 coding DNA: TGCAGCGCCCAACAGGGGTCCCTCTACGAGCAGTACTTC.

Many counts were recorded for this clonotype. The gene calls are TRBV9 and TRBJ2-6, with 8 bases lining up with TRBD1. The CDR3 is 19 amino acids. With V trimmed by 1 base and J by 0 bases, 9 bases remained unmatched. Germline loops: CDR1 SGDLS, CDR2 YYNGEE. The CDR3 spells CASSVSLGQEFSGANVLTF. The CDR3, as DNA: TGTGCCAGCAGCGTATCTCTGGGACAGGAGTTCTCTGGGGCCAACGTCCTGACTTTC.

The CDR3 loop reads CASSYSMGSGELFF. CDR3 coding DNA: TGTGCCAGCAGTTACTCGATGGGCTCCGGGGAGCTGTTTTTT. The rearrangement links TRBV6-6 to TRBJ2-2, with D unclear. Between the trimmed V and J ends, which lost 0 bases and 6 bases, there was a span of 8 bases. Germline V gene sequence: CDR1 MNHNY, CDR2 SVGAGI (reference sequence). The CDR3 is 14 amino acids.

This clonotype was detected many times. The genes are TRBV5-8 and TRBJ1-2; D ambiguous. V lost 4 bases to trimming and J lost 1 base, with 8 bases between them. The CDR3 runs to 13 residues. CDR1 and CDR2 from the germline V gene are SGHTS and YDEGEE. The DNA of the CDR3 is TGTGCCAGCAGCGGAGGATATAACTATGGCTACACCTTC. Protein: CASSGGYNYGYTF.

The rearrangement uses TRBV7-8 and TRBJ2-3, with D tentatively TRBD2 (6 bases). Germline assignment: CDR1 SGHVS and CDR2 FQNEAQ. V was pared by 7 bases and J by 1 base, with 12 bases between. This CDR3 contains 14 residues. DNA of the CDR3: TGTGCCAGCACCCCGTCGGGGGGCACAGATACGCAGTATTTT. Encoded protein: CASTPSGGTDTQYF.

This clonotype was seen many times. The genes are TRBV14 and TRBJ1-6, with D perhaps matching TRBD1 (5 bases). Germline V gene data show CDR1 as SGHDN and CDR2 as FVKESK. The V and J ends lost 5 bases and 9 bases respectively, with 14 bases between them. This CDR3 is 14 amino acids long. The CDR3 reads CASSEIAGGSPLHF. The CDR3 DNA sequence: TGTGCCAGCAGCGAGATCGCGGGGGGTTCACCCCTCCACTTT.

The chain uses TRBV4-3 and TRBJ1-3, with TRBD1 as a possible D gene (5 bases). Germline V CDR1 and CDR2: LGHNA, YSLEER. Trimming stripped 2 bases from V and 11 bases from J, with 16 bases between. The CDR3 is made up of 14 amino acids. The CDR3 coding sequence is TGCGCCAGCAGCCAAATCGAATCAAGGGACTCCATATATTTT. Protein product: CASSQIESRDSIYF.

This clonotype appeared a single time. The chain recombines TRBV25-1 with TRBJ1-6, with D maybe TRBD1 (5 bases). Looked up from germline, CDR1 is MGHDK and CDR2 is SYGVNS. Deletions cut 3 bases from V and 5 bases from J, with 11 bases between. The CDR3 is 15 amino acids. CDR3 region: CASSEGTGNNSPLHF. The DNA for the CDR3 is TGTGCCAGCAGTGAGGGGACTGGAAATAATTCACCCCTCCACTTT.

The chain uses TRBV4-1 and TRBJ1-4; D uncertain. The CDR3 has 16 residues. Trimming removed 3 bases from V and 5 bases from J, with 16 bases in between. CDR1 and CDR2 (germline): MGHRA, YSYEKL. The CDR3 reads CASSHTRGRTNEKLFF. The CDR3 DNA reads TGCGCCAGCAGCCATACCCGCGGACGGACGAATGAAAAACTGTTTTTT.

Only a few counts were recorded for this clonotype. The V gene is TRBV4-3, the J gene TRBJ2-5; TRBD2 aligns across 9 bases. The CDR3 consists of 17 residues. Unmatched junction bases numbered 7, after V lost 0 bases and J lost 2 bases. The germline V gene encodes CDR1 LGHNA and CDR2 YSLEER. In DNA, the CDR3 is TGCGCCAGCAGCCAAGATTACCGGCGGGGGGGTCAAGAGACCCAGTACTTC. Its protein product is CASSQDYRRGGQETQYF.

This clonotype was found many times. The chain uses TRBV7-9 and TRBJ1-6; D call uncertain. This CDR3 has 16 residues. Between the trimmed V and J ends, which lost 5 bases and 1 base, there was a span of 12 bases. In germline, CDR1 is SEHNR, CDR2 FQNEAQ (reference sequence). The DNA for the CDR3 is TGTGCCAGCAGCCAAGGTGGTACGTCCTATAATTCACCCCTCCACTTT. It is translated as CASSQGGTSYNSPLHF.

This clonotype was observed at least ten times. The rearrangement uses TRBV29-1 and TRBJ2-7; 7 nucleotides align to TRBD2. This CDR3 has 13 amino acids. After removal of 7 bases from V and 6 bases from J, the junction contained 12 bases not matched to a gene. The germline CDR1 and CDR2 sequences are SQVTM and ANQGSEA. The CDR3 here is CSADGGIRSEQYF. CDR3 DNA sequence: TGCAGCGCTGACGGGGGGATTAGGTCCGAGCAGTACTTC.

This clonotype was counted at least ten times. Written as DNA, the CDR3 is TGCGCCAGCAGCTTGGTCGGGACTAGGAACACCGGGGAGCTGTTTTTT. Translated, it gives CASSLVGTRNTGELFF. The chain couples TRBV5-1 to TRBJ2-2, with 8 bases lining up with TRBD2. The CDR3 contains 16 residues. Germline V gene data show CDR1 as SGHRS and CDR2 as YFSETQ. The V and J ends lost 0 bases and 1 base, in that order; junction bases with no gene match: 2.

This clonotype occurred many times. This chain joins TRBV15 and TRBJ1-5; D remains unclear. Germline V gene data show CDR1 as LNHNV and CDR2 as YYDKDF (reference sequence). CDR3 length: 15 residues. Trimming cost V 9 bases and J 0 bases, with 15 bases left between them. In DNA form, the CDR3 reads TGTGCCACGACCAGTGGATCCTATAGCAATCAGCCCCAGCATTTT. Its translation: CATTSGSYSNQPQHF.